This T cell receptor beta chain was obtained from a study of early T cells in non-severe SARS-CoV-2 infection. Looking at the study overall: Chains stayed unpaired after sequencing of bulk RNA from unsorted whole blood. Study-level points and caveats: Matches to VDJdb favored anti-spike CD8 responses and missed private and CD4 specificities.

Germline V gives CDR1 LGHNA, CDR2 YSLEER. CDR3 length equals 14 residues. The V end was cut by 2 bases, the J end by 0 bases, with 7 bases between. Individual cDNA molecules were tagged with unique molecular identifiers, the study reported. A single record per CDR3 protein comes from TCRdb applying MiXCR to the 5' RACE reads. The table lists roughly 40,000 distinct CDR3 sequences, less than 7% of them singletons. A few counts support this clonotype. Antigen specificity is unknown. The receptor was derived from an adult who was a healthcare worker with PCR-confirmed SARS-CoV-2 infection or an uninfected control (not recorded which). The rearrangement joins TRBV4-3 to TRBJ1-1; D gene ambiguous. The sample taken for sequencing was whole blood. CDR3 protein: CASSQYAVNTEAFF. CDR3 DNA sequence: TGCGCCAGCAGCCAATATGCGGTGAACACTGAAGCTTTCTTT.